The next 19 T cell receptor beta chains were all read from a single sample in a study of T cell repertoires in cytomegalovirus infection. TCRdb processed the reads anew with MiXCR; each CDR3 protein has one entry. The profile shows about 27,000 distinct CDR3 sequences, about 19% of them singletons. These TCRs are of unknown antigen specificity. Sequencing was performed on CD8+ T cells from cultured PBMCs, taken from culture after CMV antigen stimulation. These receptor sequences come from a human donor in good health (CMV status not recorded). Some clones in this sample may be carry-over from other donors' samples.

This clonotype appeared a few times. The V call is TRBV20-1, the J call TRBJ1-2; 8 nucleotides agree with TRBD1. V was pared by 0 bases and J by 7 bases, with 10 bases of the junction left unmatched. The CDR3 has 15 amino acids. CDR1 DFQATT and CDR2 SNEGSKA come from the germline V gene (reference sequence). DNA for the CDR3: TGCAGTGCTAGAGAAAACCGATCAGGGGGCGGTGGCTACACCTTC. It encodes CSARENRSGGGGYTF.

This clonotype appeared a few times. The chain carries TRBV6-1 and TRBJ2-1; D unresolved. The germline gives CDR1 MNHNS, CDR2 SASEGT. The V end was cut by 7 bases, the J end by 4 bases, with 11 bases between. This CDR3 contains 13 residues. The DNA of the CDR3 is TGTGCCAGCAATGATGCCATGTACAATGAGCAGTTCTTC. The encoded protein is CASNDAMYNEQFF.

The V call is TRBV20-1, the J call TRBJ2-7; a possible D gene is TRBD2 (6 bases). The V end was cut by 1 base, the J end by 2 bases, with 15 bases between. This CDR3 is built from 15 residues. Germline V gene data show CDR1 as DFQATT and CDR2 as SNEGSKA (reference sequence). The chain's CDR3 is CSARGRLVRTYEQYF. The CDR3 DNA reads TGCAGTGCTAGAGGAAGACTAGTCAGGACCTACGAGCAGTACTTC.

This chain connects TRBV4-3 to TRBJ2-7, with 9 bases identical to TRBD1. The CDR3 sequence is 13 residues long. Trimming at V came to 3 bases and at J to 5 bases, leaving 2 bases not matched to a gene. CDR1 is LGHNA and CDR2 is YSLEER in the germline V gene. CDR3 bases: TGCGCCAGCAGCCAGGACAGGGGCCACGAGCAGTACTTC. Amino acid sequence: CASSQDRGHEQYF.

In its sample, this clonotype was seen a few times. The CDR3 loop reads CASSFYGTKDGYTF. CDR3 nucleotide sequence: TGCGCCAGCAGCTTTTACGGGACCAAGGATGGCTACACCTTC. The chain links TRBV4-3 to TRBJ1-2; maybe TRBD1 (5 bases). The germline V gene encodes CDR1 LGHNA and CDR2 YSLEER. V gave up 5 bases and J gave up 6 bases, with 16 bases separating them. The CDR3 sequence is 14 residues long.

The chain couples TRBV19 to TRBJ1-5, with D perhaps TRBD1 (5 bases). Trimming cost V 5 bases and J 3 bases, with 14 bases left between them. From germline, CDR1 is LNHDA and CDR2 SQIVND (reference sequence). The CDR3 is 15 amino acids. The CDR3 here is CASSPRVGLNQPQHF. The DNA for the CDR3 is TGTGCCAGTAGTCCCCGGGTGGGGCTCAATCAGCCCCAGCATTTT.

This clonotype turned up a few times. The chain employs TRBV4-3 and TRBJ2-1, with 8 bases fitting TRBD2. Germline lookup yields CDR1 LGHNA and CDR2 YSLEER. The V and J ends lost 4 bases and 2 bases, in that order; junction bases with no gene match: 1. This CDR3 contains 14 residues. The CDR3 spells CASSPGGAYNEQFF. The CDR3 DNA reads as TGCGCCAGCAGCCCCGGGGGGGCCTACAATGAGCAGTTCTTC.

CDR3 DNA: TGTGCCAGCAGCTCGCATCCCCGAGGAGCGGGACAAGAGACCCAGTACTTC. Its translation is CASSSHPRGAGQETQYF. The V and J genes are TRBV7-3 and TRBJ2-5, with 7 bases fitting TRBD2. The CDR3 length is 17 residues. The germline V gene has CDR1 SGHTA and CDR2 FQGTGA. V was pared by 4 bases and J by 2 bases, with 13 bases of the junction left unmatched.

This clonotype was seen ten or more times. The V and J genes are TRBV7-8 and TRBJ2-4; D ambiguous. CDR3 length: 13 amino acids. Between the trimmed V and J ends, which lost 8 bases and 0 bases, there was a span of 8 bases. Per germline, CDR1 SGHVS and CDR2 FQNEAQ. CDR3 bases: TGTGCCAGCGGTGCAGCAGCCAAAAACATTCAGTACTTC. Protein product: CASGAAAKNIQYF.

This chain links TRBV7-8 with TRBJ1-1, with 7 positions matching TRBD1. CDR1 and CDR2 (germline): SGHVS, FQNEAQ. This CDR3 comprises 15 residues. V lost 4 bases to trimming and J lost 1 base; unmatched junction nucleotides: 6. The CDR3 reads CASSWGTASNTEAFF. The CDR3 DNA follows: TGTGCCAGCAGCTGGGGGACAGCTTCGAACACTGAAGCTTTCTTT.

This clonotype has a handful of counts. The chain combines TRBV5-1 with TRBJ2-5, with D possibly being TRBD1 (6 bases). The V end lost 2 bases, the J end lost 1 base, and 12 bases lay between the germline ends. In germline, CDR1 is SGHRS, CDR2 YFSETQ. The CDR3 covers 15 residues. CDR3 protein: CASSLLDSAQETQYF. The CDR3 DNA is TGCGCCAGCAGCTTACTGGACAGTGCCCAAGAGACCCAGTACTTC.

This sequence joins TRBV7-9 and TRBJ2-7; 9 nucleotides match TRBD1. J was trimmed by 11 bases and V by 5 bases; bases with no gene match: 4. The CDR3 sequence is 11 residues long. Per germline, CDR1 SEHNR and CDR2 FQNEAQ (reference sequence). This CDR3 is CASSLGQGKYF. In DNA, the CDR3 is TGTGCCAGCAGCCTCGGACAGGGGAAGTACTTC. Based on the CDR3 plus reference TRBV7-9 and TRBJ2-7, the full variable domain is DTGVSQNPRHKITKRGQNVTFRCDPISEHNRLYWYRQTLGQGPEFLTYFQNEAQLEKSRLLSDRFSAERPKGSFSTLEIQRTEQGDSAMYLCASSLGQGKYFGPGTRLTVT.

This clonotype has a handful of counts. The DNA for the CDR3 is TGTGCCAGTAGTATAGAAAGGCGCACTGAAGCTTTCTTT. Its protein is CASSIERRTEAFF. This chain uses TRBV19 with TRBJ1-1; D gene ambiguous. CDR1 and CDR2 from the germline V gene are LNHDA and SQIVND (reference sequence). V dropped 0 bases and J dropped 4 bases, with 6 bases sitting between them. This CDR3 spans 13 amino acids.

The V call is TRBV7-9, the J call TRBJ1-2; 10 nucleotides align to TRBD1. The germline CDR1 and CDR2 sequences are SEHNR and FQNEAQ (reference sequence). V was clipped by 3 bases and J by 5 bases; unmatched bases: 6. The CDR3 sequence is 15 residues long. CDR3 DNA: TGTGCCAGCAGCTTTTCTGACAGGGGGCTTTATGGCTACACCTTC. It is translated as CASSFSDRGLYGYTF.

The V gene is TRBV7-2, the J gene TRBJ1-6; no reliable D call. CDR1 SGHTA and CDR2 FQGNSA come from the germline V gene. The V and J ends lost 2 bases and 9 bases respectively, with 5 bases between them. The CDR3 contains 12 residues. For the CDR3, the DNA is TGTGCCAGCAGCTTATCCCTTTCACCCCTCCACTTT. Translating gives CASSLSLSPLHF.

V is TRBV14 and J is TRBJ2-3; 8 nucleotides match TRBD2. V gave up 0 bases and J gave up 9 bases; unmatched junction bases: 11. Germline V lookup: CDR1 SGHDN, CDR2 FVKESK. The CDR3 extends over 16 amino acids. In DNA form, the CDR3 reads TGTGCCAGCAGCCAAGATCCACCTACTAGCGGAAAAACGCAGTATTTT. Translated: CASSQDPPTSGKTQYF.

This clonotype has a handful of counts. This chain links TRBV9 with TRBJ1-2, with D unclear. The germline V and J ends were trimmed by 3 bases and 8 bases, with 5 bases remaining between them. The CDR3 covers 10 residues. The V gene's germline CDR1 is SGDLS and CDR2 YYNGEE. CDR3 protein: CASSGRGYTF. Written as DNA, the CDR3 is TGTGCCAGCAGCGGAAGGGGCTACACCTTC.

The CDR3 loop is CASSLQDASYNEQFF. The CDR3 nucleotides are TGTGCCAGCAGCTTACAAGATGCCTCCTACAATGAGCAGTTCTTC. The chain has TRBV9 and TRBJ2-1; D is unresolved. In germline, CDR1 is SGDLS, CDR2 YYNGEE. Trimming took off 4 bases at V and 0 bases at J, with 11 bases between the two ends. The CDR3 length is 15 residues.

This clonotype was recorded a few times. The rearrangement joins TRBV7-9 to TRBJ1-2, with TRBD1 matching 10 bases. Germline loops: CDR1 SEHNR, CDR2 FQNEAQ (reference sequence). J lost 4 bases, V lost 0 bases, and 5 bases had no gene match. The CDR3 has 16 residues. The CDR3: CASSLAPGQGIYGYTF. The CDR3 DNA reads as TGTGCCAGCAGCTTAGCGCCGGGACAGGGGATCTATGGCTACACCTTC.